The subject of this entry is one T cell receptor (beta chain). The antigen remains unidentified. This record comes from a study of T cell responses to AZD1222 COVID-19 vaccine. TCRdb's copy holds only in-frame clones and misses some; the assay was immunoSEQ multiplex PCR. The table includes under 95,000 clones, around nine tenths detected once. Whole-study findings and limits: Only six people who got AZD1222 tested seropositive at baseline. Two doses of AZD1222 preceded a rise in Spike-specific TCR breadth and depth. Across spike, vaccine-associated CD4 TCRs were found, dominant at 160-218 and 743-854. It should be noted that donors were predominantly white British and more often female, and clonal diversity was possibly underestimated.

The origin of this receptor is an adult in good health. Sequences were derived from peripheral blood, sampled on day 0 of AZD1222 vaccination.

In DNA form, the CDR3 reads TGTGCCAGCAGCGTAAGAGGGGACCCGAACACCGGGGAGCTGTTTTTT. Translating gives CASSVRGDPNTGELFF. The V call is TRBV9, the J call TRBJ2-2; tentatively, D is TRBD1 or TRBD2 (5 bases each). This CDR3 is 16 amino acids long. Looked up from germline, CDR1 is SGDLS and CDR2 is YYNGEE. Trimming removed 1 base at V and 0 bases at J, with 10 bases between.